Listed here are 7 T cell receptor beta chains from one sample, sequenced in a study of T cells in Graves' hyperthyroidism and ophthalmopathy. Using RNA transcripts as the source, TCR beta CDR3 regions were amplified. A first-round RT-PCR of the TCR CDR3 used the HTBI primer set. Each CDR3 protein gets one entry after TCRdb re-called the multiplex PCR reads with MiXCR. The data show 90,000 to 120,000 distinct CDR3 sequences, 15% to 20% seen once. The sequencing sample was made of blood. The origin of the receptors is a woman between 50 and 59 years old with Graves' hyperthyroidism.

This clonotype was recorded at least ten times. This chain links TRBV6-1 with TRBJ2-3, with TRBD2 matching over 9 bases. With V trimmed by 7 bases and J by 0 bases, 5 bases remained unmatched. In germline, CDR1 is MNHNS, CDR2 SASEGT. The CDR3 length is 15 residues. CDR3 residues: CASIRAGGSTDTQYF. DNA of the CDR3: TGTGCCAGCATACGAGCGGGGGGTAGCACAGATACGCAGTATTTT.

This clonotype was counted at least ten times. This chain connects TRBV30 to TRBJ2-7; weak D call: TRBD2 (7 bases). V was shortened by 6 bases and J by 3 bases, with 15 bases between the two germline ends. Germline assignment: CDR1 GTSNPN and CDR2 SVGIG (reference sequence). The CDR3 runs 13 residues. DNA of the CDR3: TGTGCCTGTACAAGGGGGGGCCACTACGAGCAGTACTTC. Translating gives CACTRGGHYEQYF. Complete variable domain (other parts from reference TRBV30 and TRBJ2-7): SQTIHQWPATLVQPVGSPLSLECTVEGTSNPNLYWYRQAAGRGLQLLFYSVGIGQISSEVPQNLSASRPQDRQFILSSKKLLLSDSGFYLCACTRGGHYEQYFGPGTRLTVT.

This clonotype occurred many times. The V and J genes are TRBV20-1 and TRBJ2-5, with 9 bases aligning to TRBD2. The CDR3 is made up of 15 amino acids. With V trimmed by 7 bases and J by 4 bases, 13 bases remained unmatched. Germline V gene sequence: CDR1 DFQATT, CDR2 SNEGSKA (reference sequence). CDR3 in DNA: TGCAGTGGTCAACTACCGGCGGGAGGGGGAGAGACCCAGTACTTC. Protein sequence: CSGQLPAGGGETQYF.

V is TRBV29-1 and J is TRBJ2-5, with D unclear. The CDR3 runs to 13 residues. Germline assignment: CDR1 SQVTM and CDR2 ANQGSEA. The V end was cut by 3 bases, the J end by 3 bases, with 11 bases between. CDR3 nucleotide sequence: TGCAGCGTTGAGCGAGCTGGAAAAGAGACCCAGTACTTC. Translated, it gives CSVERAGKETQYF.

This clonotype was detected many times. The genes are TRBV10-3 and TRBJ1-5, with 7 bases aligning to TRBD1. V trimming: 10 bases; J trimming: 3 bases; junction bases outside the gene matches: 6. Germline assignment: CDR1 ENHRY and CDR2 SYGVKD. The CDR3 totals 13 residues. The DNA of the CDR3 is TGTGCCACCGCGACAGGGTTCAATCAGCCCCAGCATTTT. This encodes CATATGFNQPQHF.

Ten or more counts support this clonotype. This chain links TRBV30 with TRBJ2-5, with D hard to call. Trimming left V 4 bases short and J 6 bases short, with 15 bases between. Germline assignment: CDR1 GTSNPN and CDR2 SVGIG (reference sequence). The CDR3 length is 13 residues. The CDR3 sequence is CAWTTSPSKTQYF. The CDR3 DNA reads TGTGCCTGGACCACTTCGCCCTCGAAGACCCAGTACTTC.

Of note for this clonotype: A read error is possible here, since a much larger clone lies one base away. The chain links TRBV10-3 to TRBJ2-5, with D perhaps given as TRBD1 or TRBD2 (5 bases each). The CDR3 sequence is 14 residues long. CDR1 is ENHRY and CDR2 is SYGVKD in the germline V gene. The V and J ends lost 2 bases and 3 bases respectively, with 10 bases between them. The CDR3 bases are TGTGCCATCAGTGAGGCTCGGGGCGAAGAGACCCAGTACTTC. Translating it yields CAISEARGEETQYF.